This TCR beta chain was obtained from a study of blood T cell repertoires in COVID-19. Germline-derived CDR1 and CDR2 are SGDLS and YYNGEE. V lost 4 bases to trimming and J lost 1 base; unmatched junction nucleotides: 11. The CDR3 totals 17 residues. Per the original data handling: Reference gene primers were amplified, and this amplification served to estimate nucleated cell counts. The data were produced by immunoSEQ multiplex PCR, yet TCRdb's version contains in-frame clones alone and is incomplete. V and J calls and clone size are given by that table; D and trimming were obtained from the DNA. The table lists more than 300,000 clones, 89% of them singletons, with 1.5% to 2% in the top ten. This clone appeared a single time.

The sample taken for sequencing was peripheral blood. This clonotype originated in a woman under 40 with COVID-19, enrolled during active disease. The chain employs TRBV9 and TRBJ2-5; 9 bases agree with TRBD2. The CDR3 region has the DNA TGTGCCAGCAGCCCGACCAGCTCGACTAGCGGCCAAGAGACCCAGTACTTC. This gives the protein CASSPTSSTSGQETQYF. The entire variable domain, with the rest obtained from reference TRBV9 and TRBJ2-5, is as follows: DSGVTQTPKHLITATGQRVTLRCSPRSGDLSVYWYQQSLDQGLQFLIQYYNGEERAKGNILERFSAQQFPDLHSELNLSSLELGDSALYFCASSPTSSTSGQETQYFGPGTRLLVL.